The clone carrying this T cell receptor (beta chain) appeared a single time. These data are taken from a study of blood T cell repertoires in COVID-19. Study details: Specimens from acute and convalescent COVID-19 originated in the United States, Italy and Spain. PBMCs, B-cell-depleted T cells, or T cells were the source of the cDNA or gDNA that made up the material.

This CDR3 is 14 amino acids long. V shed 6 bases and J shed 9 bases, with 20 bases lying between them. Germline V gene data show CDR1 as LNHDA and CDR2 as SQIVND (reference sequence). As processed by the authors: Estimation of nucleated cell counts was performed using reference gene primer amplification. The assay was immunoSEQ multiplex PCR, and TCRdb's table has in-frame clones only and misses some. V and J calls and clone size follow that table, whereas D and trimming were derived from the DNA. The sample has just under 80,000 clones; roughly 80% are singletons. Specimen: peripheral blood. This TCR came from a woman in her 70s with acute or convalescent COVID-19. The chain joins TRBV19 to TRBJ1-2; D might be TRBD1 (6 bases). CDR3 nucleotide sequence: TGTGCCAGTAGAGAGGGGGGGCCGTCGGATCGCTACACCTTC. It codes for CASREGGPSDRYTF.